Each of the 32 T cell receptor beta chains below was sequenced from the same sample in a study of blood T cells in healthy people across ages. Primed by a sample-barcoded 5' primer and a J-beta primer mix, a second PCR proceeded for 7 to 11 cycles. TCRdb re-called the 5' RACE reads with MiXCR, one entry per CDR3 protein. Among 550,000 to 650,000 distinct CDR3 sequences listed, roughly 30% were seen once. What was sequenced was blood. The receptors come from a woman aged 80 or over in good health.

In the case of this clonotype: Possible read error: a much larger clone is one base away. The V and J genes are TRBV2 and TRBJ2-5; 7 bases map to TRBD1. J was trimmed by 11 bases and V by 5 bases; bases with no gene match: 17. Per the germline V gene, CDR1 is SNHLY and CDR2 is FYNNEI. CDR3 length: 15 residues. CDR3 amino acids: CASSSGQAAGSEQYF. The DNA of the CDR3 is TGTGCCAGCAGTAGCGGACAGGCGGCAGGAAGTGAGCAGTACTTC.

This clonotype was seen a handful of times. V is TRBV12-3 or TRBV12-4 and J is TRBJ1-5; possible D gene TRBD1, 5 bases. The CDR3 is made up of 16 amino acids. V lost 2 bases, J lost 4 bases, and 15 bases lay in between. The CDR3, as DNA: TGTGCCAGCAGTTTAAGCAGGGCGGTAGAGAATCAGCCCCAGCATTTT. Its translation is CASSLSRAVENQPQHF.

This clonotype was seen ten or more times. V is TRBV20-1 and J is TRBJ2-7, with 10 bases matching TRBD2. This CDR3 has 14 residues. The germline gives CDR1 DFQATT, CDR2 SNEGSKA (reference sequence). Losses at the gene ends were 2 bases for V and 1 base for J; bases not matched to a gene: 2. The CDR3 reads CSARKAGGSYEQYF. CDR3 DNA: TGCAGTGCTAGAAAAGCGGGGGGGTCCTACGAGCAGTACTTC.

This clonotype occurred many times. This sequence joins TRBV24-1 and TRBJ2-5; 16 bases fit TRBD2. The germline gives CDR1 KGHDR, CDR2 SFDVKD. With 6 bases clipped from V and 9 bases from J, the junction kept 6 bases outside the gene matches. CDR3 length: 15 amino acids. The CDR3 sequence: CATSRSGTSGGAQYF. The CDR3 DNA sequence: TGTGCCACCAGTCGTTCCGGGACTAGCGGGGGGGCCCAGTACTTC.

This clonotype was seen at least ten times. The rearrangement links TRBV20-1 to TRBJ2-4, with TRBD1 matching over 7 bases. Germline V lookup: CDR1 DFQATT, CDR2 SNEGSKA (reference sequence). V was pared by 0 bases and J by 5 bases, with 7 bases of the junction left unmatched. CDR3 size: 15 residues. CDR3 nucleotide sequence: TGCAGTGCTAGAGAGGGTCGGCAGGGGGAAAACATTCAGTACTTC. Its protein is CSAREGRQGENIQYF.

This clonotype was detected many times. The V call is TRBV6-6, the J call TRBJ2-1, with TRBD2 identical over 13 bases. With 4 bases clipped from V and 9 bases from J, the junction kept 9 bases outside the gene matches. CDR1 MNHNY and CDR2 SVGAGI come from the germline V gene (reference sequence). This CDR3 is built from 16 residues. CDR3 loop: CASSFPGTSGEGEQFF. In DNA, the CDR3 is TGTGCCAGCAGTTTTCCCGGGACTAGCGGGGAGGGTGAGCAGTTCTTC.

This clonotype was seen more than once but under ten times. A much larger clone differs by one base, so this may be a read error. Lacking the conserved final phenylalanine or tryptophan, this CDR3 likely reflects a read error. The V call is TRBV20-1, the J call TRBJ2-1, with 8 positions matching TRBD2. The CDR3 has 14 residues. CDR1 is DFQATT and CDR2 is SNEGSKA in the germline V gene (reference sequence). J was trimmed by 5 bases and V by 4 bases; bases with no gene match: 7. CDR3 region: CSATRGALNNEQFV. In DNA, the CDR3 is TGCAGTGCTACGCGGGGGGCTCTGAACAATGAGCAGTTCGTC.

This clonotype has a handful of counts. With a much larger clone just one base away, this may be a read error. The chain combines TRBV20-1 with TRBJ2-3, with D perhaps matching TRBD1 or TRBD2 (6 bases each). CDR3 size: 14 residues. V was clipped by 6 bases and J by 1 base, with 14 bases between them. Germline assignment: CDR1 DFQATT and CDR2 SNEGSKA (reference sequence). The CDR3 coding sequence is TGCAGTGCGAGGGAAGGGGGGCGCACAGATACGCAGTATTTT. It is translated as CSAREGGRTDTQYF.

The chain carries TRBV30 and TRBJ2-5; 8 positions agree with TRBD1. This CDR3 region has 15 residues. V trimming: 4 bases; J trimming: 11 bases; junction bases outside the gene matches: 18. Germline values: CDR1 GTSNPN, CDR2 SVGIG (reference sequence). The CDR3 here is CAWKESGGNWNEQYF. The CDR3 region has the DNA TGTGCCTGGAAGGAGTCAGGGGGCAACTGGAATGAGCAGTACTTC. The variable domain in full, completed from reference TRBV30 and TRBJ2-5, reads SQTIHQWPATLVQPVGSPLSLECTVEGTSNPNLYWYRQAAGRGLQLLFYSVGIGQISSEVPQNLSASRPQDRQFILSSKKLLLSDSGFYLCAWKESGGNWNEQYFGPGTRLLVL.

V usage is TRBV9 and J usage is TRBJ1-1; D remains ambiguous. The CDR3 is 15 amino acids. CDR1 and CDR2 (germline): SGDLS, YYNGEE. V lost 0 bases, J lost 0 bases, and 9 bases lay in between. The CDR3 region has the DNA TGTGCCAGCAGCGTAGAAGGCGTAATGAACACTGAAGCTTTCTTT. It yields the protein CASSVEGVMNTEAFF.

With respect to this clonotype: This may arise from a read error, as a much more abundant clone is one base away. CDR3 in amino acids: CASSLERGGRHMQYF. The CDR3 coding sequence is TGTGCCAGCAGCTTAGAGCGGGGGGGCCGGCATATGCAGTATTTT. The chain recombines TRBV7-2 with TRBJ2-3; TRBD2 aligns across 10 bases. Germline trimming cut 1 base from V and 11 bases from J; bases unmatched to any gene: 9. CDR1 is SGHTA, CDR2 FQGNSA, per germline. This CDR3 region has 15 residues.

The chain has TRBV6-2 or TRBV6-3 and TRBJ1-2, with 7 bases fitting TRBD1. CDR1 MNHEY and CDR2 SVGEGT come from the germline V gene. The J segment lost 2 bases and the V segment lost 6 bases, leaving 18 bases of the junction unmatched. The CDR3 contains 18 residues. This CDR3 is CASRRSTGTDLRNYGYTF. The CDR3, as DNA: TGTGCCAGCAGACGTTCAACCGGGACAGACCTGAGAAACTATGGCTACACCTTC.

The table lists this clonotype with a few counts. A read error may be the cause here, since a much bigger clone is one base away. The chain combines TRBV5-1 with TRBJ2-1; weak D call: TRBD2 (6 bases). Germline CDR1 SGHRS, CDR2 YFSETQ. The CDR3 spans 14 residues. CDR3 residues: CASSIGTSDNGQFF. CDR3 DNA sequence: TGCGCCAGCAGCATCGGGACTTCCGACAATGGGCAGTTCTTC.

Regarding this clonotype: Possible read error: a much larger clone is one base away. The chain employs TRBV15 and TRBJ2-2; 7 bases fit TRBD1. Germline V gene lookup returns CDR1 LNHNV and CDR2 YYDKDF (reference sequence). Losses at the gene ends were 8 bases for V and 4 bases for J; bases not matched to a gene: 22. The length of the CDR3 is 19 residues. CDR3 loop: CATPRRTGLIPAFTGELFF. The CDR3 DNA reads as TGTGCCACCCCTCGACGGACAGGTCTGATCCCAGCTTTCACCGGGGAGCTGTTTTTT.

As to this clonotype: A much more abundant neighbour one base away suggests this may be a read error. This chain links TRBV5-6 with TRBJ2-1; 9 bases align to TRBD1. Germline CDR1 is SGHDT and CDR2 is YYEEEE. This CDR3 comprises 16 residues. DNA for the CDR3: TGTACCAGCAGCTGGGTCGACAGGGGGACCCCAGGGGAGCAGTTCTTC. Protein: CTSSWVDRGTPGEQFF.

With respect to this clonotype: The junction departs from the called germline gene at one end, perhaps through a read error. The J gene is TRBJ1-3, the V gene TRBV15, with 7 bases identical to TRBD1. This CDR3 has 15 residues. The germline CDR1 and CDR2 sequences are LNHNV and YYDKDF (reference sequence). The CDR3 protein is CATSSGTASGNTTYF. DNA for the CDR3: TGTGCCACCAGCAGTGGGACAGCCTCTGGAAACACCACATATTTT.

The sample holds many counts of this clonotype. The chain uses TRBV7-8 and TRBJ2-5, with 11 bases lining up with TRBD2. The V gene's germline CDR1 is SGHVS and CDR2 FQNEAQ. Trimming took 4 bases from V and 7 from J; bases not matched to a gene: 5. The CDR3 length is 14 residues. Here the CDR3 DNA reads TGTGCCAGCAGCTCCACTAGCGGGGGAGGGACCCAGTACTTC. Protein product: CASSSTSGGGTQYF. Full variable domain (rest looked up from reference TRBV7-8 and TRBJ2-5): GAGVSQSPRYKVAKRGQDVALRCDPISGHVSLFWYQQALGQGPEFLTYFQNEAQLDKSGLPSDRFFAERPEGSVSTLKIQRTQQEDSAVYLCASSSTSGGGTQYFGPGTRLLVL.

Comments on this clonotype: A much bigger clone sits one base away, suggesting this may be a read error. The chain combines TRBV7-8 with TRBJ2-5, with 9 bases identical to TRBD1. The CDR3 totals 16 residues. Per germline, CDR1 SGHVS and CDR2 FQNEAQ. After removal of 5 bases from V and 11 bases from J, the junction contained 18 bases not matched to a gene. CDR3 in DNA: TGTGCCAGCAGCACCGGGACAGGGCGTCCCAACAATGAGCAGTACTTC. Translated: CASSTGTGRPNNEQYF. The variable domain in full, with the rest retrieved from reference TRBV7-8 and TRBJ2-5, is GAGVSQSPRYKVAKRGQDVALRCDPISGHVSLFWYQQALGQGPEFLTYFQNEAQLDKSGLPSDRFFAERPEGSVSTLKIQRTQQEDSAVYLCASSTGTGRPNNEQYFGPGTRLLVL.

This clonotype was found a few times. This sequence joins TRBV20-1 and TRBJ2-2; 8 nucleotides align to TRBD1. Germline lookup yields CDR1 DFQATT and CDR2 SNEGSKA (reference sequence). The CDR3 covers 15 residues. The J segment lost 5 bases and the V segment lost 6 bases, leaving 11 bases of the junction unmatched. CDR3 protein: CSAHQTGVRTGELFF. The CDR3 DNA follows: TGCAGTGCCCACCAGACAGGGGTGAGAACCGGGGAGCTGTTTTTT.

Notes on this clonotype: A junction boundary mismatches the germline segment, possibly from a read error. The chain is built from TRBV7-2 and TRBJ2-4; the D gene is possibly TRBD2 (5 bases). The J call may be incorrect, as the DNA end agrees better with TRBJ2-7. The CDR3 is 15 amino acids. Germline CDR1 SGHTA, CDR2 FQGNSA. CDR3: CAGSSVSSRPNEQYF. The CDR3 DNA follows: TGTGCCGGCAGCAGTGTGTCTAGCAGGCCTAACGAGCAGTACTTC.

At least ten counts were recorded for this clonotype. The J gene is TRBJ1-1, the V gene TRBV6-1; D may be TRBD1 (5 bases). V lost 3 bases and J lost 5, with 7 bases in between. Per the germline V gene, CDR1 is MNHNS and CDR2 is SASEGT. The CDR3 loop spans 12 amino acids. The CDR3 DNA sequence: TGTGCCAGCAGTGAGGGGGAGACTGAAGCTTTCTTT. Translation gives CASSEGETEAFF.

The sample holds a few counts of this clonotype. The chain combines TRBV20-1 with TRBJ1-4; D call uncertain. The V and J ends lost 4 bases and 4 bases respectively, with 16 bases between them. The germline CDR1 and CDR2 sequences are DFQATT and SNEGSKA (reference sequence). The CDR3 runs 15 residues. In DNA form, the CDR3 reads TGCAGTGCTATCCCTATAGGGTTCGGTAATGAAAAACTGTTTTTT. Its translation: CSAIPIGFGNEKLFF.

This clonotype was seen repeatedly, ten times or more. The chain links TRBV5-6 to TRBJ1-2; unclear D gene. This CDR3 has 14 residues. Trimming shortened V by 1 base and J by 1 base, and 8 bases separated the two germline ends. Germline values: CDR1 SGHDT, CDR2 YYEEEE. The CDR3 coding sequence is TGTGCCAGCAGCTTGTCCGCCAGTAACTATGGCTACACCTTC. Its translation: CASSLSASNYGYTF.

Remarks on this clonotype: A single base separates this from a much larger clone, so it may be a read error. The V call is TRBV5-1, the J call TRBJ2-5, with 13 bases that match TRBD2. CDR1 SGHRS and CDR2 YFSETQ come from the germline V gene. The CDR3 spans 15 residues. After removal of 4 bases from V and 4 bases from J, the junction contained 4 bases not matched to a gene. As DNA, the CDR3 is TGCGCCAGCAGCGCCGGACTAGCGGGGGTAGAGACCCAGTACTTC. It is translated as CASSAGLAGVETQYF.

This clonotype was seen only a few times. This may stem from a read error, because a much larger clone lies one nucleotide away. The chain couples TRBV6-5 to TRBJ1-2; a weak D match, TRBD1 (5 bases). Per the germline V gene, CDR1 is MNHEY and CDR2 is SVGAGI. CDR3 length equals 14 residues. The CDR3 reads CARSYYQGDYGYTF. The CDR3 region has the DNA TGTGCCCGCAGTTACTACCAGGGAGACTATGGCTACACCTTC.

Written as DNA, the CDR3 is TGCGCCAGCAGCTCGGGACAGGGTTCGGCTTTCTTT. Translating it yields CASSSGQGSAFF. This sequence joins TRBV5-1 and TRBJ1-1; 9 positions agree with TRBD1. J gave up 11 bases and V 3 bases, and 5 bases lay outside the gene matches. Germline V lookup: CDR1 SGHRS, CDR2 YFSETQ. This CDR3 has 12 amino acids.

The rearrangement joins TRBV20-1 to TRBJ2-1, with 14 bases matching TRBD2. The CDR3 consists of 17 residues. CDR1 and CDR2 (germline): DFQATT, SNEGSKA (reference sequence). With V trimmed by 5 bases and J by 0 bases, 6 bases remained unmatched. The chain's CDR3 is CSAQGLAGASSYNEQFF. Written as DNA, the CDR3 is TGCAGTGCTCAGGGACTAGCGGGGGCAAGCTCCTACAATGAGCAGTTCTTC.

The CDR3 DNA reads TGTGCCAGCAGCTTGTACTCGGGAGGGCCCGTGAATGAGCAGTTCTTC. This codes for CASSLYSGGPVNEQFF. The V gene is TRBV5-5, the J gene TRBJ2-1, with TRBD2 matching 8 bases. V lost 1 base to trimming and J lost 7 bases; unmatched junction nucleotides: 10. Germline V gene sequence: CDR1 SGHKS, CDR2 YYEKEE (reference sequence). The CDR3 sequence is 16 residues long. Combining the CDR3 with reference TRBV5-5 and TRBJ2-1 gives the whole variable domain DAGVTQSPTHLIKTRGQQVTLRCSPISGHKSVSWYQQVLGQGPQFIFQYYEKEERGRGNFPDRFSARQFPNYSSELNVNALLLGDSALYLCASSLYSGGPVNEQFFGPGTRLTVL.

This clonotype appeared many times. This sequence joins TRBV4-2 and TRBJ2-7; D is tentatively TRBD1 or TRBD2 (5 bases each). V dropped 0 bases and J dropped 1 base, with 10 bases sitting between them. There are 15 residues in the CDR3. Germline-derived CDR1 and CDR2 are LGHNA and YNFKEQ. CDR3 residues: CASSQDGGPSYEQYF. The CDR3, as DNA: TGTGCCAGCAGCCAAGATGGGGGTCCGTCCTACGAGCAGTACTTC.

In the case of this clonotype: It may be a read error: a sequence one base away is much more abundant. The chain combines TRBV5-1 with TRBJ2-1; D remains ambiguous. The CDR3 is 14 residues long. The V end lost 3 bases, the J end lost 2 bases, and 9 bases lay between the germline ends. Germline values: CDR1 SGHRS, CDR2 YFSETQ. CDR3 bases: TGCGCCAGCAGCTGGGAAACAGCCTACAATGAGCAGTTCTTC. It specifies CASSWETAYNEQFF. Complete variable domain (other parts from reference TRBV5-1 and TRBJ2-1): KAGVTQTPRYLIKTRGQQVTLSCSPISGHRSVSWYQQTPGQGLQFLFEYFSETQRNKGNFPGRFSGRQFSNSRSEMNVSTLELGDSALYLCASSWETAYNEQFFGPGTRLTVL.

This clonotype was recorded a few times. The chain employs TRBV3-1 and TRBJ1-2, with 7 bases that match TRBD1. Germline V gives CDR1 LGHDT, CDR2 YNNKEL (reference sequence). CDR3 length: 17 amino acids. V lost 0 bases, J lost 1 base, and 8 bases stayed unmatched. Here the CDR3 DNA reads TGTGCCAGCAGCCAAGATTGGGGCTCAGGGGGTAACTATGGCTACACCTTC. This sequence encodes CASSQDWGSGGNYGYTF.

The genes are TRBV3-1 and TRBJ1-5, with TRBD1 matching over 9 bases. V was clipped by 4 bases and J by 5 bases; unmatched bases: 9. The V gene's germline CDR1 is LGHDT and CDR2 YNNKEL (reference sequence). The CDR3 runs to 16 residues. The CDR3: CASSPTWTGAYQPQHF. The CDR3 DNA sequence: TGTGCCAGCAGCCCTACTTGGACAGGGGCTTATCAGCCCCAGCATTTT.